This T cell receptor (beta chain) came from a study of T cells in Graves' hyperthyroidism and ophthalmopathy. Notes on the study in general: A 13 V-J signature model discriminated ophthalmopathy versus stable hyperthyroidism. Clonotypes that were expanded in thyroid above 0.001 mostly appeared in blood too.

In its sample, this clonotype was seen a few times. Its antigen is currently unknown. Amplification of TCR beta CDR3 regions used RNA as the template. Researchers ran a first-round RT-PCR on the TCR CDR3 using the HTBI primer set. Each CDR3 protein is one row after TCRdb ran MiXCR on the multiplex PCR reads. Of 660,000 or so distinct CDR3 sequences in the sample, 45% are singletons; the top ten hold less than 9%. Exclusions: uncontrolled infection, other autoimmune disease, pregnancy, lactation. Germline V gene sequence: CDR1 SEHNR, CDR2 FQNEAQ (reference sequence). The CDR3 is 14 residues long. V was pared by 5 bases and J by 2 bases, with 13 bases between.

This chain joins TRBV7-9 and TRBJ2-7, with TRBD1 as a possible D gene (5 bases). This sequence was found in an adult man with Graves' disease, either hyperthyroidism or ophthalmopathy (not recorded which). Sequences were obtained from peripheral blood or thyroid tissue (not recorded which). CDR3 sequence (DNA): TGTGCCAGCAGCCCCAGGGCGAATACCTACGAGCAGTACTTC. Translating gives CASSPRANTYEQYF.